This entry concerns a single T cell receptor beta chain. Its antigen is as yet unknown. The PCR was carried out with 60 Vbeta primers and 13 Jbeta primers. Here immunoSEQ multiplex PCR was the method, and the copy in TCRdb shows in-frame clones only, minus some. The specimen's table records some 110,000 clones. The sample comes from a study of cytomegalovirus exposure and HLA in healthy donors. CDR3 length equals 17 residues. General study findings and limits: A later analysis showed TCR association rates differing by HLA locus, peaking at DRB1 and lowest at HLA-C.

The chain combines TRBV21-1 with TRBJ2-7; the table gives TRBD2 as D, unverified against the DNA. TRBV21-1 is listed as a pseudogene. This clonotype was sampled from a man between 40 and 49 years old in good health and CMV-seronegative. Material: PBMCs. CDR3 region: CASRPLGGSGHSYEQYF. CDR3 in DNA: TGTGCCAGCAGGCCCCTTGGGGGTAGCGGCCACTCCTACGAGCAGTACTTC.